The 25 T cell receptor beta chains in this list originate from one sample, sequenced in a study of identical twins. TCRdb reprocessed the 5' RACE reads with MiXCR, giving one entry per CDR3 protein. The sample records about 280,000 distinct CDR3 sequences, more than 6.5% being singletons. Another study also made use of these data, one on yellow fever vaccine responses in identical twins.

The sample taken for sequencing was memory (CD45RO+) T cells sorted from blood. All receptors come from a woman aged 18-29 years in good health.

This clonotype was recorded only once. The V and J genes are TRBV6-5 and TRBJ1-1; the match to TRBD1 covers 7 bases. The germline gives CDR1 MNHEY, CDR2 SVGAGI. CDR3 length: 15 amino acids. Losses at the gene ends were 4 bases for V and 3 bases for J; bases not matched to a gene: 8. CDR3 bases: TGTGCCAGCAGTTGGCTCACAGGGGCCGACACTGAAGCTTTCTTT. Protein sequence: CASSWLTGADTEAFF.

In this sample, this clonotype turned up a few times. The J gene is TRBJ2-7, the V gene TRBV29-1, with D unresolved. The germline V gene has CDR1 SQVTM and CDR2 ANQGSEA. Trimming removed 6 bases from V and 2 bases from J, with 14 bases in between. The CDR3 totals 13 residues. The CDR3 bases are TGCAGCGTCCAGCGACGGAACACCTACGAGCAGTACTTC. Its translation is CSVQRRNTYEQYF.

The rearrangement uses TRBV15 and TRBJ2-7, with a weak D call TRBD1 (5 bases). With 0 bases removed from V and 7 bases from J, the gap between germline ends came to 7 bases. The CDR3 length is 12 residues. Germline V gene data show CDR1 as LNHNV and CDR2 as YYDKDF (reference sequence). The CDR3 region is CATSRERGEQYF. As DNA, the CDR3 is TGTGCCACCAGCAGAGAAAGGGGAGAGCAGTACTTC. Complete variable domain (other parts from reference TRBV15 and TRBJ2-7): DAMVIQNPRYQVTQFGKPVTLSCSQTLNHNVMYWYQQKSSQAPKLLFHYYDKDFNNEADTPDNFQSRRPNTSFCFLDIRSPGLGDTAMYLCATSRERGEQYFGPGTRLTVT.

A few counts support this clonotype. The CDR3 DNA follows: TGTGCCAGCAGCTCCGCCGGGACAGGAATCACAGATACGCAGTATTTT. Amino acid sequence: CASSSAGTGITDTQYF. The chain combines TRBV11-2 with TRBJ2-3; 8 nucleotides match TRBD1. Germline assignment: CDR1 SGHAT and CDR2 FQNNGV. The CDR3 loop spans 16 amino acids. V lost 4 bases to trimming and J lost 2 bases; unmatched junction nucleotides: 8.

The gene calls are TRBV3-1 and TRBJ2-2; 9 bases are a match to TRBD1. J was trimmed by 6 bases and V by 4 bases; bases with no gene match: 12. The CDR3 extends over 17 amino acids. Germline CDR1 and CDR2: LGHDT and YNNKEL (reference sequence). CDR3 residues: CASSRASTGGRAGELFF. CDR3 DNA sequence: TGTGCCAGCAGCCGAGCATCAACAGGGGGCCGCGCCGGGGAGCTGTTTTTT.

The chain couples TRBV10-3 to TRBJ2-2, with 8 bases lining up with TRBD1. Trimming at V came to 11 bases and at J to 7 bases, leaving 12 bases not matched to a gene. The CDR3 runs to 14 residues. Germline-derived CDR1 and CDR2 are ENHRY and SYGVKD. The CDR3 DNA is TGTGCCTTGAGTACGGACAGGGCAGTCGGGGAGCTGTTTTTT. Residues: CALSTDRAVGELFF.

Ten or more counts support this clonotype. The V call is TRBV10-3, the J call TRBJ2-2; D is tentatively TRBD1 or TRBD2 (5 bases each). V was clipped by 3 bases and J by 5 bases, with 16 bases between them. CDR3 length equals 16 residues. Per the germline V gene, CDR1 is ENHRY and CDR2 is SYGVKD. The CDR3 loop is CAISEWGSASTGELFF. CDR3 sequence (DNA): TGTGCCATCAGTGAATGGGGGAGCGCATCAACCGGGGAGCTGTTTTTT.

There are a few counts of this clonotype. This rearrangement joins TRBV18 to TRBJ2-3; unclear D gene. This CDR3 has 15 residues. In germline, CDR1 is KGHSH, CDR2 LQKENI. V was pared by 3 bases and J by 0 bases, with 10 bases between. CDR3 loop: CASSPQVTSTDTQYF. DNA of the CDR3: TGTGCCAGCTCACCTCAGGTCACTAGCACAGATACGCAGTATTTT.

V and J are TRBV5-4 and TRBJ2-2; TRBD2 is a possible D gene (5 bases). The CDR3 loop spans 15 amino acids. V lost 3 bases and J 6 bases, leaving 15 bases between the germline ends. CDR1 and CDR2 from the germline V gene are SGHNT and YYREEE (reference sequence). CDR3 region: CASSSGREDSGELFF. The CDR3 nucleotides read TGTGCCAGCAGCTCGGGCCGAGAGGACTCCGGGGAGCTGTTTTTT.

V usage is TRBV5-8 and J usage is TRBJ1-2, with 8 bases fitting TRBD1. In germline, CDR1 is SGHTS, CDR2 YDEGEE. This CDR3 spans 15 amino acids. The trim removed 4 bases at V and 4 bases at J, leaving 9 bases unmatched. The CDR3 sequence: CASSLDRAGGYGYTF. The CDR3 DNA reads TGTGCCAGCAGCCTGGACAGGGCCGGGGGCTATGGCTACACCTTC.

In this sample, this clonotype turned up many times. The rearrangement uses TRBV5-1 and TRBJ1-1; D remains unclear. V shed 3 bases and J shed 3 bases, with 9 bases lying between them. Germline CDR1 and CDR2: SGHRS and YFSETQ. The CDR3 totals 13 residues. The CDR3 sequence is CASSSEVDTEAFF. The CDR3, as DNA: TGCGCCAGCAGCTCGGAGGTGGACACTGAAGCTTTCTTT.

In this sample, this clonotype turned up many times. The rearrangement uses TRBV25-1 and TRBJ2-5, with TRBD2 as a possible D gene (5 bases). The ends were cut back, 8 bases at V and 4 bases at J, with 11 bases in the middle. The CDR3 totals 12 residues. Germline V gives CDR1 MGHDK, CDR2 SYGVNS. CDR3 nucleotide sequence: TGTGCCAGCTGTAGCGAGGCAGAGACCCAGTACTTC. Amino acids: CASCSEAETQYF.

This clonotype was seen more than once but under ten times. This sequence joins TRBV27 and TRBJ1-2; no clear D. The germline V gene has CDR1 MNHEY and CDR2 SMNVEV (reference sequence). Trimming cost V 6 bases and J 0 bases, with 8 bases left between them. The CDR3 spans 13 residues. CDR3 sequence reads: CASRQRSNYGYTF. Written as DNA, the CDR3 is TGTGCCAGCAGACAGCGATCTAACTATGGCTACACCTTC.

This clonotype was picked up a small number of times. The genes are TRBV5-6 and TRBJ2-5; 9 positions match TRBD2. Losses at the gene ends were 0 bases for V and 2 bases for J; bases not matched to a gene: 5. Germline-derived CDR1 and CDR2 are SGHDT and YYEEEE. CDR3 length: 16 residues. CDR3 protein: CASSLEGTSLQETQYF. In DNA, the CDR3 is TGTGCCAGCAGCTTGGAAGGGACTAGCCTTCAAGAGACCCAGTACTTC.

This clonotype was counted ten times or more. This rearrangement joins TRBV10-3 to TRBJ2-3, with 11 bases lining up with TRBD1. The germline V gene has CDR1 ENHRY and CDR2 SYGVKD. This CDR3 has 17 amino acids. Germline trimming cut 2 bases from V and 0 bases from J; bases unmatched to any gene: 4. For the CDR3, the DNA is TGTGCCATCAGTGAGCCCGGACAGGGGGCCAGCACAGATACGCAGTATTTT. Encoded protein: CAISEPGQGASTDTQYF.

The rearrangement joins TRBV5-1 to TRBJ2-5, with D tentatively TRBD2 (6 bases). Trimming stripped 0 bases from V and 7 bases from J, with 10 bases between. Germline V lookup: CDR1 SGHRS, CDR2 YFSETQ. The CDR3 runs 13 residues. The CDR3 DNA is TGCGCCAGCAGCTTGGACCTGGGGGGGACCCAGTACTTC. This codes for CASSLDLGGTQYF.

This clonotype was seen more than once but under ten times. The chain is built from TRBV5-1 and TRBJ2-7, with D possibly being TRBD2 (5 bases). Trimming cost V 5 bases and J 3 bases, with 15 bases left between them. This CDR3 has 14 residues. Germline CDR1 and CDR2: SGHRS and YFSETQ. The CDR3 loop is CASRSPAGFYEQYF. Written as DNA, the CDR3 is TGCGCCAGCAGGTCGCCCGCGGGTTTCTACGAGCAGTACTTC. Full variable domain (remainder filled in from reference TRBV5-1 and TRBJ2-7): KAGVTQTPRYLIKTRGQQVTLSCSPISGHRSVSWYQQTPGQGLQFLFEYFSETQRNKGNFPGRFSGRQFSNSRSEMNVSTLELGDSALYLCASRSPAGFYEQYFGPGTRLTVT.

In its sample, this clonotype was seen many times. The chain uses TRBV4-1 and TRBJ1-2; 11 nucleotides match TRBD1. This CDR3 comprises 14 residues. Per the germline V gene, CDR1 is MGHRA and CDR2 is YSYEKL. V dropped 1 base and J dropped 8; count of bases not matched to a gene: 3. For the CDR3, the DNA is TGCGCCAGCAGCCAAGCGGACAGGGGGCAGGGCTACACCTTC. Its protein is CASSQADRGQGYTF.

The CDR3 loop is CASSFAPRETQYF. In nucleotides, the CDR3 is TGTGCCAGCAGCTTTGCACCACGGGAGACCCAGTACTTC. The chain uses TRBV12-1 and TRBJ2-5. TRBV12-1 is a listed pseudogene. There are 13 residues in the CDR3.

This clonotype was observed many times. The genes are TRBV20-1 and TRBJ2-5; D perhaps matches TRBD1 (6 bases). This CDR3 has 12 amino acids. V gave up 5 bases and J gave up 3 bases, with 10 bases separating them. Germline lookup yields CDR1 DFQATT and CDR2 SNEGSKA (reference sequence). The CDR3 region has the DNA TGCAGTGCTGCCTACAGGGAAGAGACCCAGTACTTC. This sequence encodes CSAAYREETQYF.

The chain combines TRBV6-1 with TRBJ2-5, with 8 bases fitting TRBD1. Germline lookup yields CDR1 MNHNS and CDR2 SASEGT. Trimming took 1 base from V and 5 from J; bases not matched to a gene: 9. The CDR3 contains 16 residues. The DNA for the CDR3 is TGTGCCAGCAGTGAAGAAAGAAGGACAGGGACGGAGACCCAGTACTTC. This gives the protein CASSEERRTGTETQYF.

At least ten counts were recorded for this clonotype. CDR3 loop: CSAKKGSPGNTIYF. The CDR3 nucleotides are TGCAGTGCCAAAAAAGGGTCTCCCGGAAACACCATATATTTT. This chain connects TRBV20-1 to TRBJ1-3; D unclear. Germline CDR1 reads DFQATT; CDR2 reads SNEGSKA (reference sequence). With 6 bases removed from V and 4 bases from J, the gap between germline ends came to 16 bases. This CDR3 contains 14 residues.

The chain employs TRBV5-1 and TRBJ2-7, with D unresolved. Trimming left V 3 bases short and J 6 bases short, with 7 bases between. Germline V gene lookup returns CDR1 SGHRS and CDR2 YFSETQ. The CDR3 is 11 amino acids. In DNA form, the CDR3 reads TGCGCCAGCAGCTCTGGTCTCGAGCAGTACTTC. Translating it yields CASSSGLEQYF.

In its sample, this clonotype was seen a few times. The chain recombines TRBV15 with TRBJ2-3; possible D gene TRBD2, 5 bases. CDR1 is LNHNV and CDR2 is YYDKDF in the germline V gene (reference sequence). Between the trimmed V and J ends, which lost 0 bases and 6 bases, there was a span of 13 bases. The CDR3 loop spans 15 amino acids. The CDR3 DNA sequence: TGTGCCACCAGCAGAGATCCTGGGCCGGGGGATACGCAGTATTTT. Translation gives CATSRDPGPGDTQYF.

This clonotype has just a few counts. This chain uses TRBV11-2 with TRBJ2-1; 8 bases line up with TRBD1. After removal of 3 bases from V and 8 bases from J, the junction contained 9 bases not matched to a gene. Germline V gene lookup returns CDR1 SGHAT and CDR2 FQNNGV. This CDR3 region has 15 residues. As DNA, the CDR3 is TGTGCCAGCAGCTTCGGGACAGGTAAAGGAGATGAGCAGTTCTTC. Protein sequence: CASSFGTGKGDEQFF.